This TCR beta chain was documented in a study of blood T cell repertoires in COVID-19. Germline CDR1 is KGHSH and CDR2 is LQKENI. The CDR3 extends over 15 amino acids. V lost 2 bases to trimming and J lost 3 bases; unmatched junction nucleotides: 5. Repertoires were generated with immunoSEQ multiplex PCR, while TCRdb's copy carries only in-frame clones and drops some. The sample lists more than 300,000 clones, over 70% occurring once. This clonotype originated in a woman in her 50s with COVID-19, enrolled during active disease. The sequenced sample consisted of peripheral blood. The chain carries TRBV18 and TRBJ2-5; 8 nucleotides align to TRBD2. The CDR3 bases are TGTGCCAGCTCACCAGGACTAGCTTCTAAAGAGACCCAGTACTTC. Its translation is CASSPGLASKETQYF.